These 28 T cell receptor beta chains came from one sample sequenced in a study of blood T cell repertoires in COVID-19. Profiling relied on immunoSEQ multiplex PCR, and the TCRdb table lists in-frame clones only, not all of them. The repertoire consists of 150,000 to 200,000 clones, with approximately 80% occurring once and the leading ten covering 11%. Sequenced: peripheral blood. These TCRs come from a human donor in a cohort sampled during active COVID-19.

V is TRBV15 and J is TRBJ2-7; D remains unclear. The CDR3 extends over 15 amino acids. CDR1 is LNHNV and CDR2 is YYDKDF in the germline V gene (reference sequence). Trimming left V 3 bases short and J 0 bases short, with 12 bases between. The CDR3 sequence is CATSSPWAASYEQYF. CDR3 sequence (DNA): TGTGCCACCAGCAGTCCCTGGGCAGCCTCCTACGAGCAGTACTTC.

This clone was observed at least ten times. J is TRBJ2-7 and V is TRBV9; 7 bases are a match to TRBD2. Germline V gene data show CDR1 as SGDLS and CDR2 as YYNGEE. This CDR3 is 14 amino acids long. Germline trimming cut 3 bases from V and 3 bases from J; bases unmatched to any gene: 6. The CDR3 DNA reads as TGTGCCAGCAGCGCAGGGTCGGGGGGCTACGAGCAGTACTTC. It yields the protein CASSAGSGGYEQYF.

CDR3 sequence (DNA): TGCGCCAGCAGCAGCCTCGCTCCTAGCGGGGTAACCTACAATGAGCAGTTCTTC. This encodes CASSSLAPSGVTYNEQFF. This chain joins TRBV5-1 and TRBJ2-1, with 9 bases identical to TRBD2. V lost 4 bases to trimming and J lost 2 bases; unmatched junction nucleotides: 13. Germline values: CDR1 SGHRS, CDR2 YFSETQ. The CDR3 has 18 amino acids.

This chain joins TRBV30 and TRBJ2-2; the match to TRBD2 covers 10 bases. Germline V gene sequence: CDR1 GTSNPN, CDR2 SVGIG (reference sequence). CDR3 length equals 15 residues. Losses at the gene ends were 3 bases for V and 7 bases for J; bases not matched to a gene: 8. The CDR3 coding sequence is TGTGCCTGGAGCAGGCTAGCGGGAGTGATCGGGGAGCTGTTTTTT. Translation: CAWSRLAGVIGELFF.

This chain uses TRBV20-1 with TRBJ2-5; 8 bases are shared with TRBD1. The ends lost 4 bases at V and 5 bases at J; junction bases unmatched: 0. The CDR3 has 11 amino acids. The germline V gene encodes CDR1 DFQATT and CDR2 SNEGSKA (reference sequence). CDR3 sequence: CSANRGETQYF. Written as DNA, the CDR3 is TGCAGTGCTAACAGGGGGGAGACCCAGTACTTC.

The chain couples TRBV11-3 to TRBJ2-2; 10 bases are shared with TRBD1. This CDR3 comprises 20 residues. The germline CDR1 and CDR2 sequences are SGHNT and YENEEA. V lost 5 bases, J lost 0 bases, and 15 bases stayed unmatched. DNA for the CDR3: TGTGCCAGCAGCCTGACACTAAGAACCGGGACAGGGGCGAACACCGGGGAGCTGTTTTTT. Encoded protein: CASSLTLRTGTGANTGELFF.

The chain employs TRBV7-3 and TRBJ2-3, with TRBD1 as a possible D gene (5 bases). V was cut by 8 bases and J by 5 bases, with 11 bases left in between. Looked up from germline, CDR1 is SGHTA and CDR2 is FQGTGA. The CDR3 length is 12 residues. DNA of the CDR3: TGTGCCAGCGGCCAGGGCATAGATACGCAGTATTTT. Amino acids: CASGQGIDTQYF.

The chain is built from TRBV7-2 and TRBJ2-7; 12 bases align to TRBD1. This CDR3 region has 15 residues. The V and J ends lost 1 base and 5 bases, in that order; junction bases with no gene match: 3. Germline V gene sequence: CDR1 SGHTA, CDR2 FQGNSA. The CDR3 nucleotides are TGTGCCAGCAGCTTAGGCGGGACAGGGGGCGACGAGCAGTACTTC. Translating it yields CASSLGGTGGDEQYF.

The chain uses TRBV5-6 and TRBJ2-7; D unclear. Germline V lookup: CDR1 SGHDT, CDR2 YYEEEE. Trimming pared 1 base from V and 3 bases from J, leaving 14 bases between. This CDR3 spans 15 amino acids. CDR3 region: CASSLRDWQNYEQYF. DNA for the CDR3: TGTGCCAGCAGCTTGCGAGACTGGCAAAACTACGAGCAGTACTTC.

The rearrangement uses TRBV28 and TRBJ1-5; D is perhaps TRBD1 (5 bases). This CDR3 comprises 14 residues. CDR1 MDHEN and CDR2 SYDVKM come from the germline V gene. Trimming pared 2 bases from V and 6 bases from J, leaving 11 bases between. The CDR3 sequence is CASSLQGRLQPQHF. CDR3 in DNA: TGTGCCAGCAGTTTACAGGGAAGACTTCAGCCCCAGCATTTT.

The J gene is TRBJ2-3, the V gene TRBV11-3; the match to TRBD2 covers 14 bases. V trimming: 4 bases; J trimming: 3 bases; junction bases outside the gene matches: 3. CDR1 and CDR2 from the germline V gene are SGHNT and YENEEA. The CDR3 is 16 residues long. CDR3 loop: CASSSGLAGETDTQYF. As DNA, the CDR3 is TGTGCCAGCAGCTCGGGACTAGCGGGAGAAACAGATACGCAGTATTTT.

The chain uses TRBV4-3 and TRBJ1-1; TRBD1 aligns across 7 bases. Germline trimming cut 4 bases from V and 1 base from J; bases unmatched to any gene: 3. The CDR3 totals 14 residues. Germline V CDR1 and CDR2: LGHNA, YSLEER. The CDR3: CASSLGQTNTEAFF. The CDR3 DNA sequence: TGCGCCAGCAGCCTGGGACAGACGAACACTGAAGCTTTCTTT.

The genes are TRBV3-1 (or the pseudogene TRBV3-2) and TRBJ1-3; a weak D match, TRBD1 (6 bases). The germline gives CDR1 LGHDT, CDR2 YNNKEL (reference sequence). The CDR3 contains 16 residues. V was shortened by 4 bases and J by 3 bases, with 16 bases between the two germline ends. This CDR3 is CASSPDRRNFGNTIYF. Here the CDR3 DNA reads TGTGCCAGCAGCCCGGACAGACGAAACTTTGGAAACACCATATATTTT.

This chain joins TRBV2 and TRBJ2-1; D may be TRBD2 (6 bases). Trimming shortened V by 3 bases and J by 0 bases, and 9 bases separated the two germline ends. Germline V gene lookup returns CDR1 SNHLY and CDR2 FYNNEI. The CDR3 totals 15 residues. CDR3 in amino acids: CASSDSGSSYNEQFF. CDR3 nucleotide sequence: TGTGCCAGCAGTGATAGCGGCAGCTCCTACAATGAGCAGTTCTTC.

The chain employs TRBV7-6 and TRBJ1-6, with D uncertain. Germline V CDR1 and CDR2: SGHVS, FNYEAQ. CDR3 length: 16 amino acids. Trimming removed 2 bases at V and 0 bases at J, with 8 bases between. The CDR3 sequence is CASSLQEGSYNSPLHF. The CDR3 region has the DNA TGTGCCAGCAGCTTACAAGAGGGCTCCTATAATTCACCCCTCCACTTT.

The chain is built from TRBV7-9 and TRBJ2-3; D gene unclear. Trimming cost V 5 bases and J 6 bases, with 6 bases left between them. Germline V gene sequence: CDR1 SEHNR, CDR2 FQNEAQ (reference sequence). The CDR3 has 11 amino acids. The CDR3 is CASSNQDTQYF. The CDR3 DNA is TGTGCCAGCAGCAATCAGGATACGCAGTATTTT.

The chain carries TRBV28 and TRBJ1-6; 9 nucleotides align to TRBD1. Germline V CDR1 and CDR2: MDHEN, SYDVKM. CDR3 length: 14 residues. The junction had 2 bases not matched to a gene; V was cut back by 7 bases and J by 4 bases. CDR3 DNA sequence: TGTGCCAGCACCGGGACAGGGTATAATTCACCCCTCCACTTT. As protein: CASTGTGYNSPLHF. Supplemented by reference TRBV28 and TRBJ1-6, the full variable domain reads DVKVTQSSRYLVKRTGEKVFLECVQDMDHENMFWYRQDPGLGLRLIYFSYDVKMKEKGDIPEGYSVSREKKERFSLILESASTNQTSMYLCASTGTGYNSPLHFGNGTRLTVT.

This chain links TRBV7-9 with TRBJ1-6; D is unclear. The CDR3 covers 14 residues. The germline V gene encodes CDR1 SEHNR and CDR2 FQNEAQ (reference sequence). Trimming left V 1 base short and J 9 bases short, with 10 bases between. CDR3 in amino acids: CASSLGEGRSPLHF. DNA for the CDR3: TGTGCCAGCAGCTTAGGGGAGGGCCGTTCACCCCTCCACTTT.

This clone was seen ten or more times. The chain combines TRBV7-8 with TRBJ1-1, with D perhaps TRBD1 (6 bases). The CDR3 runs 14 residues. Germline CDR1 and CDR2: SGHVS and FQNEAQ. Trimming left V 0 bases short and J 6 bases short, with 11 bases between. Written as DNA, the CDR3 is TGTGCCAGCAGCTTAGCTCGGGCAGGGGCTGAAGCTTTCTTT. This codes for CASSLARAGAEAFF.

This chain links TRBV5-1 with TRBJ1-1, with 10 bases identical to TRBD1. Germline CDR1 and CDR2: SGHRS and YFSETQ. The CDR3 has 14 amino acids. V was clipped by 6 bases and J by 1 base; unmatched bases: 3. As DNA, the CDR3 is TGCGCCAGCAATAGGGACAGGGGGAACACTGAAGCTTTCTTT. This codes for CASNRDRGNTEAFF.

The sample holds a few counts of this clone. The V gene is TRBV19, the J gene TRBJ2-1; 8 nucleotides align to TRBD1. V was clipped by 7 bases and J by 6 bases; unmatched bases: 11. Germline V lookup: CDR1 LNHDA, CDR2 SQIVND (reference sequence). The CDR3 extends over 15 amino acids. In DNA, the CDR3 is TGTGCCAGTATAGACAGGGGCCGAGGTGGCAATGAGCAGTTCTTC. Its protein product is CASIDRGRGGNEQFF. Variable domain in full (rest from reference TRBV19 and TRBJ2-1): DGGITQSPKYLFRKEGQNVTLSCEQNLNHDAMYWYRQDPGQGLRLIYYSQIVNDFQKGDIAEGYSVSREKKESFPLTVTSAQKNPTAFYLCASIDRGRGGNEQFFGPGTRLTVL.

The CDR3 DNA reads as TGTGCCAGCACCGGACAGGTGAACACCGGGGAGCTGTTTTTT. Translating it yields CASTGQVNTGELFF. The chain carries TRBV9 and TRBJ2-2; TRBD1 matches 7 bases. Germline CDR1 SGDLS, CDR2 YYNGEE. V lost 6 bases to trimming and J lost 1 base; unmatched junction nucleotides: 3. This CDR3 is 14 amino acids long.

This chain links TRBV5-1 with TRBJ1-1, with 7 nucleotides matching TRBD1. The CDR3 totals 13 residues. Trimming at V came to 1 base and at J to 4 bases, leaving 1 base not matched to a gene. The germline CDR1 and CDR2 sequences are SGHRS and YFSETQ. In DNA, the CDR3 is TGCGCCAGCAGCTTGCAGGGGGTCACTGAAGCTTTCTTT. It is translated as CASSLQGVTEAFF. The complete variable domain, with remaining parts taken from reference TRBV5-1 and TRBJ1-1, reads KAGVTQTPRYLIKTRGQQVTLSCSPISGHRSVSWYQQTPGQGLQFLFEYFSETQRNKGNFPGRFSGRQFSNSRSEMNVSTLELGDSALYLCASSLQGVTEAFFGQGTRLTVV.

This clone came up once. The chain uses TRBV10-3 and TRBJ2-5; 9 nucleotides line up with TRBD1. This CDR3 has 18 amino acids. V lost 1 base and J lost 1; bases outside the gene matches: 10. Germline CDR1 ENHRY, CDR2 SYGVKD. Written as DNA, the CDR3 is TGTGCCATCAGTGAGTTCCCCTCCCGGGACAGGGTCCAAGAGACCCAGTACTTC. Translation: CAISEFPSRDRVQETQYF.

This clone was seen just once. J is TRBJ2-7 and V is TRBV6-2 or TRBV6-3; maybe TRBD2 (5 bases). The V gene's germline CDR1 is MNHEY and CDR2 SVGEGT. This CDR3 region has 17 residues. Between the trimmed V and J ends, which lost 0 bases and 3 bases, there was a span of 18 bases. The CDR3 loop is CASSYSIRRVGYYEQYF. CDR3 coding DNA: TGTGCCAGCAGTTACTCGATAAGGCGGGTAGGTTACTACGAGCAGTACTTC.

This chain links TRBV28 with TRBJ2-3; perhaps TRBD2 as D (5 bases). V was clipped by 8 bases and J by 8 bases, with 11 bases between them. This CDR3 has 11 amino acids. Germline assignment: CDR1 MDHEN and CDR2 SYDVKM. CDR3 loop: CASASGGTQYF. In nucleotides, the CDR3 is TGTGCCAGCGCGTCCGGAGGTACGCAGTATTTT.

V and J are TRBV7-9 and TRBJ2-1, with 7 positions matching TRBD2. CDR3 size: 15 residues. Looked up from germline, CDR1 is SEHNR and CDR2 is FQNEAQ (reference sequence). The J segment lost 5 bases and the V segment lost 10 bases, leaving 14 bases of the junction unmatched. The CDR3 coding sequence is TGTGCCACCTACGATGAAGCGGGACCCCACAATGAGCAGTTCTTC. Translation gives CATYDEAGPHNEQFF. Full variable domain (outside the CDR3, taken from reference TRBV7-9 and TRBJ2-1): DTGVSQNPRHKITKRGQNVTFRCDPISEHNRLYWYRQTLGQGPEFLTYFQNEAQLEKSRLLSDRFSAERPKGSFSTLEIQRTEQGDSAMYLCATYDEAGPHNEQFFGPGTRLTVL.

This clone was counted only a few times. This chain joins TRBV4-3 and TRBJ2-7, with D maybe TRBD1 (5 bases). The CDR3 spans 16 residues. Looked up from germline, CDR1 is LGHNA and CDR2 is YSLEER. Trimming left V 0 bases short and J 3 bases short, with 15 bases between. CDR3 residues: CASSQDRRGPFYEQYF. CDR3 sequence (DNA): TGCGCCAGCAGCCAAGATCGAAGGGGCCCATTCTACGAGCAGTACTTC.